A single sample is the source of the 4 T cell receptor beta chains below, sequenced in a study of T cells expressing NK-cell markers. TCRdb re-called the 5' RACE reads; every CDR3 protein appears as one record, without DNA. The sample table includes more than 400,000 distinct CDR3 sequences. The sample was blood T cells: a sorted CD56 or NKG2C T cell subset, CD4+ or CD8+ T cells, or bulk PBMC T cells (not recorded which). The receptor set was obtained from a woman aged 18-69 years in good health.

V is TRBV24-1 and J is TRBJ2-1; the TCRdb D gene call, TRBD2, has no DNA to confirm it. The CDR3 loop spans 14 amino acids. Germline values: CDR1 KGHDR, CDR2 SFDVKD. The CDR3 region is CATRAAGSYNEQFF.

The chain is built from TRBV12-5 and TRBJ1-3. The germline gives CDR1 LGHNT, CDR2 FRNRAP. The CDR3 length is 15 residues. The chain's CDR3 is CASGTGPFSGNTIYF.

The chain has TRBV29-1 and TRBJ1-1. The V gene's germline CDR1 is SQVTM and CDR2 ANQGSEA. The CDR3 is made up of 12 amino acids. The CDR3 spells CSVEFNGQVPFF. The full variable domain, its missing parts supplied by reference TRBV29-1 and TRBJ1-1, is SAVISQKPSRDICQRGTSLTIQCQVDSQVTMMFWYRQQPGQSLTLIATANQGSEATYESGFVIDKFPISRPNLTFSTLTVSNMSPEDSSIYLCSVEFNGQVPFFGQGTRLTVV.

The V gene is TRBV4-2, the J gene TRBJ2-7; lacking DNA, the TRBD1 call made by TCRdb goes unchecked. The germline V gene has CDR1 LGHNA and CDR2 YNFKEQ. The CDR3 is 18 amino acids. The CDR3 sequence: CASSQDPGRKGAFYEQYF.